The entry that follows covers one T cell receptor (beta chain) sequence. Its antigen remains unidentified. The data were taken from a study of shared clonotypes between healthy human individuals. Study-level points and caveats: Non-shared clonotypes were found to have lower generation probabilities than the clonotypes that were shared by all four of the sorted-subset donors. Blood was the sole source, and tissue repertoires probably differ.

The CDR3 has 15 amino acids. Germline values: CDR1 LGHNA, CDR2 YSLEER. V lost 2 bases to trimming and J lost 6 bases, with 14 bases between them. The data were produced by immunoSEQ multiplex PCR, yet TCRdb's version contains in-frame clones alone and is incomplete. The sample consists of 2,500,000 or so clones, roughly 92% of them appearing once. The material sequenced was naive CD4+ T cells from PBMCs. The subset denotes: CD45RA+ positively selected. V usage is TRBV4-3 and J usage is TRBJ2-4; tentative D call: TRBD1 (6 bases). This TCR derives from a man between 18 and 29 years old in good health. Some clones in this sample may be carry-over from other donors' samples. CDR3 nucleotide sequence: TGCGCCAGCAGCCAAACCGCCCGAGGGGGAAACATTCAGTACTTC. Protein product: CASSQTARGGNIQYF.